The rows below give T cell receptor beta chains drawn from one sample of a study of cytomegalovirus exposure and HLA in healthy donors. Profiled with immunoSEQ multiplex PCR; TCRdb holds only in-frame clones, not every one. This sample carries hundreds of thousands of clones, more than 75% of them seen once, and the ten largest clones take around 0.22%. The source material was PBMCs. The source is a girl aged 2 to 10 in good health and CMV-seronegative. Each CDR3 is given with its conserved first and last residue. A D gene is named only where the DNA matches it firmly. Clone size is given for some rows only: seen once, a few or many times, or a class if the clone is expanded.

cdr3_length j_call clone_size v_call d_call cdr3_nt cdr3_aa
15 TRBJ2-1 - TRBV10-3 TRBD2 TGTGCCATCAGTGGGGGACTAGCCCTCTACAATGAGCAGTTCTTC CAISGGLALYNEQFF
15 TRBJ2-3 - TRBV30 TRBD1 TGTGCCTGGAGTCCAGGGGGTAAAGGCACAGATACGCAGTATTTT CAWSPGGKGTDTQYF
14 TRBJ1-2 once TRBV4-1 TRBD1 TGCGCCAGCAGCCAAGCCGGGACAGGGGGCGGCTACACCTTC CASSQAGTGGGYTF
13 TRBJ2-7 few TRBV30 TRBD2 TGTGCCTGGAGTCATTCTAGCGGCTACGAGCAGTACTTC CAWSHSSGYEQYF
13 TRBJ1-2 - TRBV23-1 TRBD1 TGCGCCAGCAGCCGGGGACAGGGATATGGCTACACCTTC CASSRGQGYGYTF
17 TRBJ2-1 - TRBV5-1 TRBD1 TGCGCCAGCAGCTTGGTAGGGACAGGGAGCGGATTCAATGAGCAGTTCTTC CASSLVGTGSGFNEQFF
16 TRBJ2-7 - TRBV19 TRBD1 TGTGCCAGTAGGAGAGCCGGGACAGGGGGCTCAGGGGAGCAGTACTTC CASRRAGTGGSGEQYF
14 TRBJ2-7 - TRBV2 - TGTGCCAGCACCTCAACTGGGACTGACTACGAGCAGTACTTC CASTSTGTDYEQYF
17 TRBJ2-1 once TRBV19 TRBD2 TGTGCCAGTAGAGGGGGGACTAGCGAGAGCTCCTACAATGAGCAGTTCTTC CASRGGTSESSYNEQFF
13 TRBJ1-2 - TRBV30 - TGTGCCTGGAGTATTCAGGGACTCCGGGGCTACACCTTC CAWSIQGLRGYTF
13 TRBJ2-5 - TRBV4-2 - TGTGCCAGCAGCCTAGGGGGGGCAAGGACCCAGTACTTC CASSLGGARTQYF
10 TRBJ2-1 - TRBV20-1 - TGCAGTACTCCCCTTAAGGAGCAGTTCTTC CSTPLKEQFF
13 TRBJ2-7 - TRBV6-1 - TGTGCCAGCAGTGACAGGGCAGAACACGAGCAGTACTTC CASSDRAEHEQYF
14 TRBJ1-2 - TRBV5-6 - TGTGCCAGCAGCTGGAGGGGAAATTCTTATGGCTACACCTTC CASSWRGNSYGYTF
14 TRBJ1-1 few TRBV7-9 - TGTGCCAGCAGCCCCCAGACATCGAACACTGAAGCTTTCTTT CASSPQTSNTEAFF
16 TRBJ2-1 - TRBV10-3 TRBD2 TGTGCCATCAGTGAGTCGACTTGGGGAGCGGGAGAGGAGCAGTTCTTC CAISESTWGAGEEQFF